One and the same sample provided the 18 T cell receptor beta chains below, sequenced in a study of cytotoxic CD8 clonotypes in ibrutinib-treated CLL. Profiled with immunoSEQ multiplex PCR; TCRdb holds only in-frame clones, not every one. The sample includes about 300,000 clones, 65% to 85% seen only once; the top ten take 5.6%. Sequencing was performed on PBMCs, taken at disease progression, from a patient treated with ibrutinib. Source of these receptors: a human donor with chronic lymphocytic leukemia.

This chain joins TRBV7-9 and TRBJ2-1, with D uncertain. The germline gives CDR1 SEHNR, CDR2 FQNEAQ (reference sequence). The ends were cut back, 2 bases at V and 8 bases at J, with 13 bases in the middle. The CDR3 extends over 14 amino acids. CDR3 sequence reads: CASSLYSPTDEQFF. CDR3 sequence (DNA): TGTGCCAGCAGCTTATACTCCCCGACCGATGAGCAGTTCTTC. Filled out from reference TRBV7-9 and TRBJ2-1, the complete variable domain reads DTGVSQNPRHKITKRGQNVTFRCDPISEHNRLYWYRQTLGQGPEFLTYFQNEAQLEKSRLLSDRFSAERPKGSFSTLEIQRTEQGDSAMYLCASSLYSPTDEQFFGPGTRLTVL.

Notes on this clone: This sample includes further DNA sequences coding for the same CDR3. The V call is TRBV7-9, the J call TRBJ1-4, with unresolved D. Trimming cost V 1 base and J 1 base, with 1 base left between them. The CDR3 totals 13 residues. From germline, CDR1 is SEHNR and CDR2 FQNEAQ (reference sequence). CDR3 in amino acids: CASSLGTNEKLFF. Written as DNA, the CDR3 is TGTGCCAGCAGCTTAGGAACTAATGAAAAACTGTTTTTT.

V usage is TRBV29-1 and J usage is TRBJ1-3, with D perhaps matching TRBD1 (5 bases). The CDR3 totals 13 residues. V was cut by 4 bases and J by 3 bases, with 10 bases left in between. Germline V gene data show CDR1 as SQVTM and CDR2 as ANQGSEA. The CDR3 here is CSVVARVGNTIYF. CDR3 nucleotides: TGCAGCGTTGTGGCCAGGGTTGGAAACACCATATATTTT.

The sample holds one count of this clone. The chain joins TRBV18 to TRBJ2-7; 10 bases match TRBD2. CDR1 and CDR2 (germline): KGHSH, LQKENI. With V trimmed by 3 bases and J by 5 bases, 10 bases remained unmatched. The CDR3 runs 16 residues. CDR3 coding DNA: TGTGCCAGCTCACCTTTCGAGGTCAGCGGGAGGGACGAGCAGTACTTC. Residues: CASSPFEVSGRDEQYF.

V and J are TRBV7-5 and TRBJ2-3; no check of the table's D call, TRBD1, against the DNA was made. TRBV7-5 is a recognized pseudogene. CDR3 length: 17 amino acids. CDR3 protein: CVRSPRGDRLRPDTQYF. In nucleotides, the CDR3 is TGTGTCAGAAGCCCCAGGGGGGACAGGTTGCGCCCAGATACGCAGTATTTT.

The chain couples TRBV5-1 to TRBJ2-7, with 7 bases that match TRBD1. The CDR3 consists of 17 residues. V shed 1 base, J shed 0 bases, and the junction held 10 bases outside the gene matches. Germline assignment: CDR1 SGHRS and CDR2 YFSETQ. CDR3 coding DNA: TGCGCCAGCAGCTTGAGGGCAGGGACAGAGATCTCCTACGAGCAGTACTTC. It yields the protein CASSLRAGTEISYEQYF.

The chain has TRBV6-1 and TRBJ2-7; possible D gene TRBD2, 7 bases. With 2 bases removed from V and 4 bases from J, the gap between germline ends came to 18 bases. CDR3 length equals 16 residues. In germline, CDR1 is MNHNS, CDR2 SASEGT. The CDR3 DNA sequence: TGTGCCAGCAGTGAATTGGGGGGGCAGAACTTTTACGAGCAGTACTTC. It encodes CASSELGGQNFYEQYF.

The CDR3 nucleotides read TGTGCCAGCAGCCGGGGACTAACAGGGTCGGCCGCAACTAATGAAAAACTGTTTTTT. Translation gives CASSRGLTGSAATNEKLFF. The chain is built from TRBV7-6 and TRBJ1-4, with D maybe TRBD1 (6 bases). CDR1 SGHVS and CDR2 FNYEAQ come from the germline V gene. The CDR3 length is 19 residues. V lost 5 bases to trimming and J lost 0 bases, with 22 bases between them.

The CDR3 region has the DNA TGTGCCAGCTCACCTCTACGGAGGAACACCGGGGAGCTGTTTTTT. Translated: CASSPLRRNTGELFF. This chain connects TRBV18 to TRBJ2-2; D unclear. The CDR3 length is 15 residues. The V gene lost 3 bases and the J gene lost 1 base, with 9 bases spanning the gap. CDR1 KGHSH and CDR2 LQKENI come from the germline V gene.

The rearrangement links TRBV4-1 to TRBJ1-4, with a weak D call TRBD1 (5 bases). The CDR3 contains 13 residues. CDR1 and CDR2 from the germline V gene are MGHRA and YSYEKL. Trimming shortened V by 3 bases and J by 7 bases, and 9 bases separated the two germline ends. The CDR3 sequence is CASSHPTGEKLFF. The CDR3 DNA sequence: TGCGCCAGCAGCCATCCTACAGGTGAAAAACTGTTTTTT.

The V gene is TRBV18, the J gene TRBJ2-5; possibly TRBD2 for D (6 bases). From germline, CDR1 is KGHSH and CDR2 LQKENI. Trimming stripped 3 bases from V and 5 bases from J, with 19 bases between. The CDR3 covers 16 residues. The CDR3 loop is CASSPEVGVGGETQYF. The CDR3 nucleotides read TGTGCCAGCTCACCTGAGGTCGGGGTAGGAGGGGAGACCCAGTACTTC.

The genes are TRBV6-5 and TRBJ2-5; a weak D match, TRBD2 (6 bases). Germline V CDR1 and CDR2: MNHEY, SVGAGI. The CDR3 contains 14 residues. Trimming took off 5 bases at V and 3 bases at J, with 13 bases between the two ends. The CDR3 loop is CASSPEGGEETQYF. The CDR3 coding sequence is TGTGCCAGCAGTCCGGAAGGAGGGGAAGAGACCCAGTACTTC.

Only a few counts were recorded for this clone. V and J are TRBV5-6 and TRBJ2-7, with D tentatively TRBD2 (5 bases). Germline assignment: CDR1 SGHDT and CDR2 YYEEEE. The CDR3 has 13 amino acids. V was shortened by 5 bases and J by 2 bases, with 11 bases between the two germline ends. CDR3 residues: CASSAGLTYEQYF. The CDR3 DNA reads TGTGCCAGCAGTGCAGGACTCACCTACGAGCAGTACTTC.

The chain carries TRBV5-1 and TRBJ2-7; 10 nucleotides line up with TRBD1. The CDR3 has 14 residues. Germline V gene lookup returns CDR1 SGHRS and CDR2 YFSETQ. With V trimmed by 7 bases and J by 2 bases, 6 bases remained unmatched. CDR3 coding DNA: TGCGCCAGCGCACCAGGGACAGGGGCCTACGAGCAGTACTTC. This translates into CASAPGTGAYEQYF.

The rearrangement uses TRBV5-1 and TRBJ2-1; TRBD2 agrees at 9 bases. After removal of 2 bases from V and 7 bases from J, the junction contained 7 bases not matched to a gene. Germline V gene sequence: CDR1 SGHRS, CDR2 YFSETQ. The CDR3 has 15 amino acids. As DNA, the CDR3 is TGCGCCAGCAGCTTTGGGCTAGCGGGGCGGAATGAGCAGTTCTTC. This translates into CASSFGLAGRNEQFF.

The J gene is TRBJ1-2, the V gene TRBV29-1; 9 bases match TRBD1. In germline, CDR1 is SQVTM, CDR2 ANQGSEA. The CDR3 consists of 12 residues. Losses at the gene ends were 4 bases for V and 6 bases for J; bases not matched to a gene: 3. The CDR3 region is CSVAQGANGYTF. DNA for the CDR3: TGCAGCGTTGCACAGGGGGCAAATGGCTACACCTTC.

This clone was seen once. V usage is TRBV9 and J usage is TRBJ2-1; TRBD1 matches at 8 bases. The germline V gene has CDR1 SGDLS and CDR2 YYNGEE. The CDR3 runs to 13 residues. With V trimmed by 6 bases and J by 6 bases, 5 bases remained unmatched. The CDR3 nucleotides are TGTGCCAGCAAAGGACAGGGACGCAATGAGCAGTTCTTC. It codes for CASKGQGRNEQFF.

This chain links TRBV19 with TRBJ1-2, with D unresolved. This CDR3 contains 14 residues. The germline gives CDR1 LNHDA, CDR2 SQIVND (reference sequence). Trimming took 0 bases from V and 1 from J, leaving 6 bases between them. The CDR3 nucleotides are TGTGCCAGTAGTATAGATGACGGTAACTATGGCTACACCTTC. This gives the protein CASSIDDGNYGYTF.